This TCR beta chain was identified during a study of response to subunit inactivated influenza vaccine. Remarks on this clonotype: Its antigen is not known.

TCRdb re-derived calls from the RT-PCR reads in MiXCR, one entry per CDR3 protein. The sample contains hundreds of thousands of distinct CDR3 sequences, approximately 24% of which appear only once. Study-wide results and caveats: Authors suggested each seasonal flu vaccination may recruit only limited numbers of new T cells.

The V gene end was trimmed by 5 bases and the J gene end by 5 bases; junction bases not matched to a gene: 7. The CDR3 is 15 residues long. CDR1 MDHEN and CDR2 SYDVKM come from the germline V gene. The chain uses TRBV28 and TRBJ2-5; 11 bases are shared with TRBD2. Sequences were derived from CD4+ T cells sorted from PBMCs, sampled roughly 5 days after vaccination. This TCR was recovered from a man aged 50 to 60 who received an inactivated influenza vaccine. The CDR3 is CASSTTGLAAETQYF. The CDR3, as DNA: TGTGCCAGCAGTACCACGGGACTAGCGGCTGAGACCCAGTACTTC.